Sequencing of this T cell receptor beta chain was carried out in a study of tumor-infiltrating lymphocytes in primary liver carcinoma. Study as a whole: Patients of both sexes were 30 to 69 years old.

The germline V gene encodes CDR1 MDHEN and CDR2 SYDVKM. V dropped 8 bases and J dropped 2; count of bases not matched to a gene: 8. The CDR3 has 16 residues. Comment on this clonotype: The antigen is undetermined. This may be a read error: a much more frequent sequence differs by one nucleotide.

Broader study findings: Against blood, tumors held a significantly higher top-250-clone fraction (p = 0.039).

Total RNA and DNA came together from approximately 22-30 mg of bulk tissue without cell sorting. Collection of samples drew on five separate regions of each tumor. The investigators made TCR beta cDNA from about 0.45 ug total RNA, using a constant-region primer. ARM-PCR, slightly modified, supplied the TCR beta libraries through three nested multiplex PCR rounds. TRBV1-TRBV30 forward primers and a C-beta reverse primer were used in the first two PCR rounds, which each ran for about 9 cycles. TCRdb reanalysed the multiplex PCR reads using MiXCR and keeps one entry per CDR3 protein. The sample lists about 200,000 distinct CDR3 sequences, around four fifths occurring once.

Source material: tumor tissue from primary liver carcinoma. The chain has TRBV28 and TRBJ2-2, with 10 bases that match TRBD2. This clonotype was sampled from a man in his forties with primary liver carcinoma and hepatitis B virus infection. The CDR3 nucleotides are TGTGCCAGCCGTCAGACTAGCGGGTTCAACACCGGGGAGCTGTTTTTT. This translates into CASRQTSGFNTGELFF.